These T cell receptor beta chains were read from a single sample in a study of follicular helper T cells after annual influenza vaccination. TCRdb keeps only in-frame clones here, not all; method: immunoSEQ multiplex PCR. The sample carries about 7,800 clones, around 78% recorded once. The starting material was CXCR5+ CD38- circulating T follicular helper cells from blood, obtained 7 days after influenza vaccination. Every receptor here comes from an adult who received the influenza vaccine. Each CDR3 is given with its conserved first and last residue. The order of the fields is J gene, D gene, V gene, CDR3 length, clone size, CDR3 DNA, CDR3 protein. The D gene is left open where the match is weak. Only some rows state a clone size, as once, few, many or a class for expanded clones.

>TRBJ1-3|.|TRBV18|13|.
TGTGCCAGCTCACAGGACAGCAGAAACACCATATATTTT
CASSQDSRNTIYF
>TRBJ2-2|.|TRBV29-1|14|.
TGCAGCGCCGTAACTAGTCCCTCTAACGGGGAGCTGTTTTTT
CSAVTSPSNGELFF
>TRBJ1-2|.|TRBV27|16|.
TGTGCCAGCAGTTTAAATTTTCCGGCTGCAAACTATGGCTACACCTTC
CASSLNFPAANYGYTF
>TRBJ2-2|TRBD1|TRBV10-2|17|.
TGCGCCAGCTGGTCGACCTTAACAGGGGTCGGAGCCGGGGAGCTGTTTTTT
CASWSTLTGVGAGELFF
>TRBJ1-1|.|TRBV5-1|14|.
TGCGCCAGCAGCCAGACGATTACGAACACTGAAGCTTTCTTT
CASSQTITNTEAFF
>TRBJ2-2|.|TRBV6-1|15|.
TGTGCCAGCAGTGAAGTGGCAGGGTCGGCCGGGGAGCTGTTTTTT
CASSEVAGSAGELFF
>TRBJ2-5|.|TRBV5-1|15|.
TGCGCCAGCAGCTTGGGTGCGGCAGAACAAGAGACCCAGTACTTC
CASSLGAAEQETQYF
>TRBJ1-2|.|TRBV28|15|.
TGTGCCAGCACAACCGGGACCCGGGTGGGATATGGCTACACCTTC
CASTTGTRVGYGYTF
>TRBJ2-7|TRBD1|TRBV6-6|12|.
TGTGCCAGCAGTCGGACAGGGGGCGAGCAGTACTTC
CASSRTGGEQYF
>TRBJ2-5|.|TRBV28|13|.
TGTGCCAGCAGTCGTACCGTAGGCGAGACCCAGTACTTC
CASSRTVGETQYF
>TRBJ1-2|.|TRBV5-4|15|.
TGTGCCAGCAGCTCACAAATGGATGGGGTGGGTGGCTACATCTTC
CASSSQMDGVGGYIF
>TRBJ2-2|.|TRBV21-1|14|once
TGTGCCAGCAGCAATGGGGGGAAAAGCGGGGAGCTGTTTTTT
CASSNGGKSGELFF
>TRBJ2-6|TRBD1|TRBV19|18|.
TGTGCCAGTAGTATGAGTAACAGGGGGCGCGCTGGGGCCAACGTCCTGACTTTC
CASSMSNRGRAGANVLTF
>TRBJ1-1|TRBD1|TRBV2|11|once
TGTGCCAGCAGTGTCAGGGGGGGAGCTTTCTTT
CASSVRGGAFF
>TRBJ2-7|TRBD1|TRBV4-2|17|.
TGTGCCAGCAGCCTAACCAACCGGGACAGGGACTCCTACGAGCAGTACTTC
CASSLTNRDRDSYEQYF
>TRBJ1-6|TRBD1|TRBV6-6|15|few
TGTGCCAGCAGTAGACCGGGACAGGGTAATTCACCCCTCCACTTT
CASSRPGQGNSPLHF
>TRBJ1-1|.|TRBV11-2|13|.
TGTGCCAGCAGCTTAGGCGCGAACACTGAAGCTTTCTTT
CASSLGANTEAFF
>TRBJ1-6|.|TRBV7-8|16|.
TGTGCCAGCAGCTTACGTATTGCGGCGCGGGATTCACCCCTCCACTTT
CASSLRIAARDSPLHF
>TRBJ2-1|.|TRBV5-1|15|.
TGCGCCAGCAGCTTGGGGCCTCCCGGGGGCGATGAGCAGTTCTTC
CASSLGPPGGDEQFF
>TRBJ1-1|.|TRBV2|13|.
TGTGCCAGCAGTGTTACCTTGAACACTGAAGCTTTCTTT
CASSVTLNTEAFF
>TRBJ2-3|.|TRBV29-1|16|.
TGCAGCGTTATCCCTTTTGAGGGGACTAGCACAGATACGCAGTATTTT
CSVIPFEGTSTDTQYF
>TRBJ2-6|TRBD1|TRBV7-3|17|.
TGTGCCAGCAGCTCACCGGGACAGGACTCTGGGGCCAACGTCCTGACTTTC
CASSSPGQDSGANVLTF
>TRBJ2-1|.|TRBV4-1|14|.
TGCGCCAGCAGCCAAGATAACAGGGACAATGAGCAGTTCTTC
CASSQDNRDNEQFF
>TRBJ1-4|.|TRBV19|15|.
TGTGCCAGTAGTCATGACAGGTTGAATAATGAAAAACTGTTTTTT
CASSHDRLNNEKLFF
>TRBJ1-2|.|TRBV5-1|13|.
TGCGCCAGCAGCTTGGAACAGGGAGAGGGCTACACCTTC
CASSLEQGEGYTF
>TRBJ2-5|TRBD2|TRBV11-2|18|.
TGTGCCAGCAGCTTTAGTGGGACTAGCGGGGGGTACGGCGAGACCCAGTACTTC
CASSFSGTSGGYGETQYF
>TRBJ2-3|TRBD1|TRBV30|15|.
TGTGCCTGGAGTTCGGGACAGGGGGCGTCAGATACGCAGTATTTT
CAWSSGQGASDTQYF
>TRBJ1-1|.|TRBV20-1|11|.
TGCAGTGCTATACCGGGGTCCGAAGCTTTCTTT
CSAIPGSEAFF
>TRBJ2-7|TRBD1|TRBV2|13|few
TGTGCCAGCAGTCAACAAGGGACAGGGGGTCTGTACTTC
CASSQQGTGGLYF
>TRBJ2-1|.|TRBV6-5|13|.
TGTGCCAGCAGCCGCCGGGAGTTCAATGAGCAGTTCTTC
CASSRREFNEQFF
>TRBJ1-1|.|TRBV7-8|14|.
TGTGCCAGCAGCTTAGTAATTGCAGGGACTGAAGCTTTCTTT
CASSLVIAGTEAFF
>TRBJ2-2|.|TRBV6-5|12|.
TGTGCCAGCAGCTACTACACCGGGGAGCTGTTTTTT
CASSYYTGELFF
>TRBJ2-1|.|TRBV5-1|14|.
TGCGCCAGCAGCCCCCAGCTAGCGAGCAATGAGCAGTTCTTC
CASSPQLASNEQFF
>TRBJ1-2|.|TRBV5-1|12|.
TGCGCCAGCAGCTTGGATAACTATGGCTACACCTTC
CASSLDNYGYTF
>TRBJ1-4|.|TRBV6-6|14|.
TGTGCCAGCAGTGCGGGACCGAGTAATGAAAAACTGTTTTTT
CASSAGPSNEKLFF
>TRBJ2-1|.|TRBV5-8|16|.
TGTGCCAGCGCTACCGGAAAATTACAGGGTAACAATGAGCAGTTCTTC
CASATGKLQGNNEQFF
>TRBJ1-2|.|TRBV4-3|17|once
TGCGCCAGCAGCCAAGACTCCCAAGCAGGGGTAGGCTATGGCTACACCTTC
CASSQDSQAGVGYGYTF
>TRBJ1-5|TRBD1|TRBV27|17|.
TGTGCCAGCAGTCAGATCCCGAGACAGGGAGGGGCATCGGCCCAGCATTTT
CASSQIPRQGGASAQHF
>TRBJ1-1|TRBD1|TRBV2|16|.
TGTGCCAGCCGTGAGCCATCCGGGACAGCGAACACTGAAGCTTTCTTT
CASREPSGTANTEAFF
>TRBJ1-2|.|TRBV30|13|few
TGTGCCTGGAGTGTATTCGGCGGGAATGGCTACACCTTC
CAWSVFGGNGYTF
>TRBJ2-6|TRBD2|TRBV11-3|15|.
TGTGCCAGCAGCTCGGGGGGTGCTGGGGCCAACGTCCTGACTTTC
CASSSGGAGANVLTF
>TRBJ2-3|.|TRBV9|14|.
TGTGCCAGCAGCCCTCGGACTTTCACAGATACGCAGTATTTT
CASSPRTFTDTQYF
>TRBJ2-5|TRBD1|TRBV27|15|.
TGTGCCAGCGGTCCGACAGGGCAAAAGGGAGAGACCCAGTACTTC
CASGPTGQKGETQYF
>TRBJ2-7|.|TRBV19|15|.
TGTGCCAGTAGTATAGGTGGGGGGTCAACCTACGAGCAGTACTTC
CASSIGGGSTYEQYF